Presented here are 14 T cell receptor beta chains from one specimen sequenced in a study of cytomegalovirus exposure and HLA in healthy donors. The PCR ran on 60 Vbeta and 13 Jbeta primers. Assay: immunoSEQ multiplex PCR; the TCRdb copy retains only in-frame clones and omits some. The sample has about 160,000 clones; nearly 80% are singletons. The source material was PBMCs. The receptors here all came from a woman aged 40 to 55 in good health and CMV-seronegative.

This rearrangement joins TRBV4-2 to TRBJ2-3; 12 nucleotides align to TRBD2. CDR3 length: 19 amino acids. CDR1 LGHNA and CDR2 YNFKEQ come from the germline V gene. The V segment lost 1 base and the J segment 7 bases; nucleotides outside the gene matches: 15. This chain's CDR3 is CASSQGSPGTSGRANTQYF. In DNA, the CDR3 is TGTGCCAGCAGCCAAGGGAGTCCCGGGACTAGCGGGCGGGCGAATACGCAGTATTTT.

In its sample, this clone was seen once. The rearrangement links TRBV5-1 to TRBJ1-1, with TRBD1 matching 9 bases. V lost 4 bases, J lost 3 bases, and 16 bases stayed unmatched. Germline V lookup: CDR1 SGHRS, CDR2 YFSETQ. The CDR3 extends over 18 amino acids. DNA of the CDR3: TGCGCCAGCAGCGCATTTTCGGGACAGGGTCTCGGGTACACTGAAGCTTTCTTT. Amino acids: CASSAFSGQGLGYTEAFF.

This chain joins TRBV28 and TRBJ1-3; D is possibly TRBD1 (6 bases). V was pared by 6 bases and J by 0 bases, with 18 bases between. The CDR3 spans 17 residues. Germline V CDR1 and CDR2: MDHEN, SYDVKM. The CDR3 reads CASRSGALRLSGNTIYF. For the CDR3, the DNA is TGTGCCAGCAGGTCAGGGGCACTCCGACTCTCTGGAAACACCATATATTTT.

This rearrangement joins TRBV2 to TRBJ2-3; 14 bases line up with TRBD2. The CDR3 length is 14 residues. V was clipped by 8 bases and J by 4 bases; unmatched bases: 2. Per the germline V gene, CDR1 is SNHLY and CDR2 is FYNNEI. CDR3 in DNA: TGTGCCAGCTCGACTAGCGGGGGGGCAGATACGCAGTATTTT. This gives the protein CASSTSGGADTQYF. The entire variable domain, with the rest obtained from reference TRBV2 and TRBJ2-3, is as follows: EPEVTQTPSHQVTQMGQEVILRCVPISNHLYFYWYRQILGQKVEFLVSFYNNEISEKSEIFDDQFSVERPDGSNFTLKIRSTKLEDSAMYFCASSTSGGADTQYFGPGTRLTVL.

This clone was counted only a few times. The chain recombines TRBV7-6 with TRBJ2-5, with a tentative D call TRBD1 (6 bases). Germline values: CDR1 SGHVS, CDR2 FNYEAQ. CDR3 length: 15 residues. V gave up 6 bases and J gave up 4 bases, with 18 bases separating them. The CDR3 here is CASSSLTGSGETQYF. DNA of the CDR3: TGTGCCAGCAGTTCTCTAACAGGGTCGGGAGAGACCCAGTACTTC.

V usage is TRBV7-9 and J usage is TRBJ1-2, with D possibly being TRBD1 (5 bases). The CDR3 length is 14 residues. Trimming left V 5 bases short and J 3 bases short, with 13 bases between. The germline gives CDR1 SEHNR, CDR2 FQNEAQ (reference sequence). CDR3 protein: CASSPPDSHYGYTF. The DNA for the CDR3 is TGTGCCAGCAGCCCGCCTGACAGTCACTATGGCTACACCTTC.

This chain links TRBV5-1 with TRBJ2-5; D might be TRBD2 (6 bases). Germline V gene sequence: CDR1 SGHRS, CDR2 YFSETQ. This CDR3 contains 17 residues. V was clipped by 0 bases and J by 2 bases, with 17 bases between them. CDR3 nucleotide sequence: TGCGCCAGCAGCTTGGATCCGTCCGGTGGGGGGCAAGAGACCCAGTACTTC. It specifies CASSLDPSGGGQETQYF.

The chain is built from TRBV7-8 and TRBJ2-7, with 9 bases matching TRBD1. Germline V CDR1 and CDR2: SGHVS, FQNEAQ. This CDR3 comprises 15 residues. J was trimmed by 5 bases and V by 5 bases; bases with no gene match: 10. The CDR3 DNA follows: TGTGCCAGCAGCCCCGGGACAGGGAAAGTCCACGAGCAGTACTTC. Translating it yields CASSPGTGKVHEQYF. The complete variable domain, with remaining parts taken from reference TRBV7-8 and TRBJ2-7, reads GAGVSQSPRYKVAKRGQDVALRCDPISGHVSLFWYQQALGQGPEFLTYFQNEAQLDKSGLPSDRFFAERPEGSVSTLKIQRTQQEDSAVYLCASSPGTGKVHEQYFGPGTRLTVT.

The chain combines TRBV9 with TRBJ2-3, with 12 nucleotides matching TRBD2. The CDR3 is 15 amino acids. Germline V gene sequence: CDR1 SGDLS, CDR2 YYNGEE. V dropped 3 bases and J dropped 5; count of bases not matched to a gene: 4. DNA for the CDR3: TGTGCCAGCAGCGGTGCTAGCGGGGGGGAAGATACGCAGTATTTT. Residues: CASSGASGGEDTQYF.

The chain recombines TRBV6-6 with TRBJ2-2; 11 nucleotides match TRBD2. Germline trimming cut 6 bases from V and 6 bases from J; bases unmatched to any gene: 9. The CDR3 contains 16 residues. CDR1 and CDR2 (germline): MNHNY, SVGAGI (reference sequence). CDR3 amino acids: CASSRGTSGVAGELFF. The CDR3 coding sequence is TGTGCCAGCAGCCGCGGGACTAGCGGAGTGGCCGGGGAGCTGTTTTTT.

The rearrangement links TRBV11-2 to TRBJ1-4; D not certain. Deletions cut 8 bases from V and 5 bases from J, with 12 bases between. The germline V gene encodes CDR1 SGHAT and CDR2 FQNNGV. The CDR3 covers 13 residues. The CDR3 loop is CASGGGLNEKLFF. In DNA form, the CDR3 reads TGTGCCAGCGGCGGCGGACTAAATGAAAAACTGTTTTTT.

There are a few counts of this clone. The rearrangement links TRBV2 to TRBJ1-5; 8 nucleotides align to TRBD1. V was clipped by 9 bases and J by 4 bases; unmatched bases: 5. Germline V gene data show CDR1 as SNHLY and CDR2 as FYNNEI. The CDR3 runs to 13 residues. CDR3 sequence reads: CARYRGGNQPQHF. The CDR3 DNA is TGTGCCAGATACAGGGGGGGAAATCAGCCCCAGCATTTT.

The chain recombines TRBV27 with TRBJ1-1; D not certain. Between the trimmed V and J ends, which lost 2 bases and 2 bases, there was a span of 12 bases. Germline assignment: CDR1 MNHEY and CDR2 SMNVEV (reference sequence). The CDR3 has 15 residues. The CDR3 is CASSLMGSSNTEAFF. CDR3 in DNA: TGTGCCAGCAGTTTAATGGGGAGCTCCAACACTGAAGCTTTCTTT.

The chain has TRBV2 and TRBJ1-1, with D tentatively TRBD1 (5 bases). CDR1 is SNHLY, CDR2 FYNNEI, per germline. This CDR3 has 14 amino acids. The ends were cut back, 4 bases at V and 5 bases at J, with 14 bases in the middle. CDR3 nucleotides: TGTGCCAGCAGTGCGCCGAGCGGGGGAACTGAAGCTTTCTTT. This encodes CASSAPSGGTEAFF. The full variable domain, in which reference TRBV2 and TRBJ1-1 provide the parts outside the CDR3, is EPEVTQTPSHQVTQMGQEVILRCVPISNHLYFYWYRQILGQKVEFLVSFYNNEISEKSEIFDDQFSVERPDGSNFTLKIRSTKLEDSAMYFCASSAPSGGTEAFFGQGTRLTVV.